This entry concerns a single T cell receptor (beta chain). Its antigen remains undetermined. Base qualities are not recorded, but no much larger clone differs from it by a single base. The collaborating institutions used their own protocols to collect whole blood in K2EDTA tubes. For TCRbeta analysis, collaborators shipped samples as frozen whole blood, isolated PBMCs, or DNA extracted from either of those sample types. The data originate from a study of blood T cell repertoires in COVID-19 (TCRdb year 2020). With respect to the entire study: Collaborator samples came from the United States, Italy and Spain and covered acute and convalescent phases of COVID-19. The repertoires were released in a freely available public database intended as a resource for research on the immune response to SARS-CoV-2. The material from the prospective study consisted of cDNA or gDNA derived from T cells, B-cell-depleted T cells, or PBMCs. Where available, HLA class I and class II types were taken from metadata supplied by the sample provider and were not determined by assay-based typing. The samples were drawn from two sources: the first 160 participants of the ongoing ImmuneRACE study, and some 1,300 subjects contributed by 6 global collaborators. The dataset comprised deeply sampled blood TCRbeta repertoires from subjects exposed to, actively infected with, or recovered from COVID-19. Sample metadata almost always included a de-identified subject ID, COVID-19 status, age in years and sex. Paper-wide results and their limitations: The quantity of clinical and demographic metadata differed by source and by participant and was supplied without curation.

In the germline V gene, CDR1 corresponds to LGHNA and CDR2 to YNFKEQ. Trimming removed 0 bases from V and 2 bases from J; the gene matches leave 6 bases unexplained. The CDR3 runs 17 amino acids, cysteine and phenylalanine included. Left in the record is the CDR3 DNA by itself, 51 bases read in frame from the first base. TCRbeta CDR3 regions were amplified from genomic DNA using the immunoSEQ Assay, a bias-controlled multiplex PCR. The paper's processing steps were these. The number of nucleated cells in each sample was estimated from the amplification of reference gene primers within the assay. To quantify the absolute abundance of each unique TCRbeta CDR3 rearrangement, sequence reads were collapsed and filtered. For each sample, productive Simpson clonality was calculated as the square root of Simpson's diversity index across productive rearrangements. This is the immuneACCESS table as TCRdb keeps it, with only in-frame sequences that have V and J called. A part of the clones is gone; compared with another copy, unresolved V genes explain less than half, and the rest is unexplained. V and J calls and clone size come straight from that table; D and trimming were deduced from the DNA. The sample profile shows about 230,000 clones; more than 75% of them were found once. Around 0.98% of the sample lies in the top ten.

This TCR was recovered from a man aged 40-50 years with acute or convalescent COVID-19. Sequencing input: peripheral blood. The rearrangement combines TRBV4-2 with TRBJ2-2, with 7 middle bases fitting TRBD2. The DNA is TGTGCCAGCAGCCAAGAATGGCTAGCGGTAAACACCGGGGAGCTGTTTTTT. This is translated as CASSQEWLAVNTGELFF.